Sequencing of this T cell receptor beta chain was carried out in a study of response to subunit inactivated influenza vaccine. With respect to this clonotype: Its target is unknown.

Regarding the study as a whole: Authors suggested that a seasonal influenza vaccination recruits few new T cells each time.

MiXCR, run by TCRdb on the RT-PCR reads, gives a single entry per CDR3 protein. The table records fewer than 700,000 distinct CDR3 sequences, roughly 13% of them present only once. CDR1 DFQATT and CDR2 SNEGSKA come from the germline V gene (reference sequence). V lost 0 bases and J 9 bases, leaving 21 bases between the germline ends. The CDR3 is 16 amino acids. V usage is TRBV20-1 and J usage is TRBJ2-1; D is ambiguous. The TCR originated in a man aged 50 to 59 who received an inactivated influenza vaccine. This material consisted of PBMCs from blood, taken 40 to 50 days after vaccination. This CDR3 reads CSARDPTKSWTVEQFF. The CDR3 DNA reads TGCAGTGCTAGAGATCCTACTAAGTCCTGGACGGTTGAGCAGTTCTTC.